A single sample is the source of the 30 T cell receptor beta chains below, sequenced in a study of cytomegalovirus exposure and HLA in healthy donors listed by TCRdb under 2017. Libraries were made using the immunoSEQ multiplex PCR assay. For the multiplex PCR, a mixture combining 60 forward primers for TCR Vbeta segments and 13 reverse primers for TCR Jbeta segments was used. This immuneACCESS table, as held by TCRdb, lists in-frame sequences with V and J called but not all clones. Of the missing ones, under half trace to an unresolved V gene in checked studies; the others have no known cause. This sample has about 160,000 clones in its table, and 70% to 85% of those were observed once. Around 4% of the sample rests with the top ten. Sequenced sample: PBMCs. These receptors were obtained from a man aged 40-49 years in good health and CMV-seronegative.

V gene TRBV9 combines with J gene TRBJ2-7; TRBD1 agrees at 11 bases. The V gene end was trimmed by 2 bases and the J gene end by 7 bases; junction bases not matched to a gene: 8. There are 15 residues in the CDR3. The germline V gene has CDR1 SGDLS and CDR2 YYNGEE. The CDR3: CASSVTGTGGWEQYF. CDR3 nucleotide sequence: TGTGCCAGCAGCGTTACCGGGACAGGGGGTTGGGAGCAGTACTTC.

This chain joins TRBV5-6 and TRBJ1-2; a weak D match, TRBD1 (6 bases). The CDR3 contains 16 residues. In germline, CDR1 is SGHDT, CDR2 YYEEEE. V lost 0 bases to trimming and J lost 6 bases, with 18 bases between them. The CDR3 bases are TGTGCCAGCAGCTTGGCCTCGGGACATTTAGTCGATGGCTACACCTTC. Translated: CASSLASGHLVDGYTF. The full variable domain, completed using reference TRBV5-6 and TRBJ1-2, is DAGVTQSPTHLIKTRGQQVTLRCSPKSGHDTVSWYQQALGQGPQFIFQYYEEEERQRGNFPDRFSGHQFPNYSSELNVNALLLGDSALYLCASSLASGHLVDGYTFGSGTRLTVV.

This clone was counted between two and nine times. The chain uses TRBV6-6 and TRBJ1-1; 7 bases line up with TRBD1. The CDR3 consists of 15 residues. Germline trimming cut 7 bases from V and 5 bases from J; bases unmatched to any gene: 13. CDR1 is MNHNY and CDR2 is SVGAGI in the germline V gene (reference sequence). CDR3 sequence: CASNSAGRGMTEAFF. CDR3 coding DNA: TGTGCCAGCAATTCGGCGGGCAGGGGGATGACTGAAGCTTTCTTT.

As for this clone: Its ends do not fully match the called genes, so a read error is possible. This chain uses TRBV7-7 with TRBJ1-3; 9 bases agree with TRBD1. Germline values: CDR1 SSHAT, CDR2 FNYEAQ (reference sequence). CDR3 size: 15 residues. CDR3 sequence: CASSPDRGYGNTIYF. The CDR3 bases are TGTGCTAGCAGCCCGGACAGGGGATATGGAAACACCATATATTTT.

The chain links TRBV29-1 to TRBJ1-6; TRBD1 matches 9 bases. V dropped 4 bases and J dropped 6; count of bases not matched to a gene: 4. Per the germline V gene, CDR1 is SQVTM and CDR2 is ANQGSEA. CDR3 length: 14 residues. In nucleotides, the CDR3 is TGCAGCGTTGGGACAGGGGCCCCTAATTCACCCCTCCACTTT. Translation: CSVGTGAPNSPLHF. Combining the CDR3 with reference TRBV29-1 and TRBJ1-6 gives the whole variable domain SAVISQKPSRDICQRGTSLTIQCQVDSQVTMMFWYRQQPGQSLTLIATANQGSEATYESGFVIDKFPISRPNLTFSTLTVSNMSPEDSSIYLCSVGTGAPNSPLHFGNGTRLTVT.

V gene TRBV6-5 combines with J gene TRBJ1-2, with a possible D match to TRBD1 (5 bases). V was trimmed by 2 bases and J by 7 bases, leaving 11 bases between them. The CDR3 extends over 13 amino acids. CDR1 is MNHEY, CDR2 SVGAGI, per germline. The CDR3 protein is CASSYLRDSGYTF. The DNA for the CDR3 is TGTGCCAGCAGTTACCTCAGGGATTCTGGCTACACCTTC.

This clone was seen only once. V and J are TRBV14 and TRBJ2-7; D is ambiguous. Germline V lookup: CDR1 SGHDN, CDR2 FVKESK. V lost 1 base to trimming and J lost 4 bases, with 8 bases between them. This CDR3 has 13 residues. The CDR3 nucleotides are TGTGCCAGCAGCCAAGTCCCTCTATACGAGCAGTACTTC. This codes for CASSQVPLYEQYF.

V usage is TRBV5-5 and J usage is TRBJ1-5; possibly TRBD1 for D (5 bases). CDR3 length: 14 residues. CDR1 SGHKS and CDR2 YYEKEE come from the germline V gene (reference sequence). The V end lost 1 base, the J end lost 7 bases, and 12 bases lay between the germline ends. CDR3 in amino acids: CASSLSAGNQPQHF. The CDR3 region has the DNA TGTGCCAGCAGCTTGTCGGCAGGGAACCAGCCCCAGCATTTT.

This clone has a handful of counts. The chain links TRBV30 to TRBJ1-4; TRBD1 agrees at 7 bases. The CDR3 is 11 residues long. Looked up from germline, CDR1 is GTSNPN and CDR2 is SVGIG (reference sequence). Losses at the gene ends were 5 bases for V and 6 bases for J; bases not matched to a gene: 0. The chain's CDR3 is CAWDRDEKLFF. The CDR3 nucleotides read TGTGCCTGGGACAGGGATGAAAAACTGTTTTTT. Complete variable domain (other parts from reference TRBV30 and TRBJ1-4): SQTIHQWPATLVQPVGSPLSLECTVEGTSNPNLYWYRQAAGRGLQLLFYSVGIGQISSEVPQNLSASRPQDRQFILSSKKLLLSDSGFYLCAWDRDEKLFFGSGTQLSVL.

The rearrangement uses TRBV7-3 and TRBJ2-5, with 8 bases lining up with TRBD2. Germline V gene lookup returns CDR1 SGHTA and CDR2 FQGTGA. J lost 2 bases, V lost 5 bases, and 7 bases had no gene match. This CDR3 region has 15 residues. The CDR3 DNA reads TGTGCCAGCAGCCGGGGGGGCGGGAGACAAGAGACCCAGTACTTC. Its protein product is CASSRGGGRQETQYF.

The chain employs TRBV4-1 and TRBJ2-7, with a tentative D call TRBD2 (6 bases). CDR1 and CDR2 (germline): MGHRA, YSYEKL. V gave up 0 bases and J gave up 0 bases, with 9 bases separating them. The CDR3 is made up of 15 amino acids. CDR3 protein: CASSQDGGSSYEQYF. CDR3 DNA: TGCGCCAGCAGCCAAGATGGGGGGAGCTCCTACGAGCAGTACTTC.

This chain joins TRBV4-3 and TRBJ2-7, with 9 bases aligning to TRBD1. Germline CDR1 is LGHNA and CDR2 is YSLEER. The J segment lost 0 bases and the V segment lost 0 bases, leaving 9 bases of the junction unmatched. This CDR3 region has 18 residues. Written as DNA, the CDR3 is TGCGCCAGCAGCCAAGACCTCGGACAGGGGACCCCCTCCTACGAGCAGTACTTC. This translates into CASSQDLGQGTPSYEQYF.

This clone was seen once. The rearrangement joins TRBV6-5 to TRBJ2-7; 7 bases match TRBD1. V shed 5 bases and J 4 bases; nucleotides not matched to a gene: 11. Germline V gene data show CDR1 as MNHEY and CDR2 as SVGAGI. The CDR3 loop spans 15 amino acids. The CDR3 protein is CASSHPLAGGYEQYF. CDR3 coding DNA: TGTGCCAGCAGTCACCCTTTGGCAGGGGGTTACGAGCAGTACTTC.

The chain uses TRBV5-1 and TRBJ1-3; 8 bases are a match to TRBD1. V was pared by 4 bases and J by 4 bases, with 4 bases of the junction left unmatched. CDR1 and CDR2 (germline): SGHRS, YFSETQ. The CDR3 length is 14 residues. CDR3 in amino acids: CASSLDRAGNTIYF. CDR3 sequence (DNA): TGCGCCAGCAGCCTGGACAGGGCGGGAAACACCATATATTTT.

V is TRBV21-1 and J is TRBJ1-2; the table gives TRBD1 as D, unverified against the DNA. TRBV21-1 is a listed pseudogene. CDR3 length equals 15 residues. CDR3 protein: CASSKRDSRRYGYTF. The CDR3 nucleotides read TGTGCCAGCAGCAAGCGGGACAGCCGCCGATATGGCTACACCTTC.

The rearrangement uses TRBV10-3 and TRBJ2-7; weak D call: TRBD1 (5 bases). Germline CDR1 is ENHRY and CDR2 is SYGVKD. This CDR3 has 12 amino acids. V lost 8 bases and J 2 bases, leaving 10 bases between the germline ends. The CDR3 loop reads CAIGPGPYEQYF. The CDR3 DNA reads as TGTGCCATCGGGCCAGGGCCCTACGAGCAGTACTTC.

The CDR3 region has the DNA TGCGCCAGCAGCAGGGGACTCGAAGGCACAGATACGCAGTATTTT. Translating gives CASSRGLEGTDTQYF. The chain couples TRBV5-1 to TRBJ2-3; TRBD2 is a possible D gene (6 bases). The V end lost 4 bases, the J end lost 1 base, and 13 bases lay between the germline ends. CDR3 length: 15 amino acids. Germline V gene data show CDR1 as SGHRS and CDR2 as YFSETQ.

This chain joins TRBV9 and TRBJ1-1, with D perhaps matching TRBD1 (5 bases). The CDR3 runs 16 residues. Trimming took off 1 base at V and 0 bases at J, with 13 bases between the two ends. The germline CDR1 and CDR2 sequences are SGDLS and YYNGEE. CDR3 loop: CASSVKLGGMNTEAFF. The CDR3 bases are TGTGCCAGCAGCGTAAAGTTGGGGGGAATGAACACTGAAGCTTTCTTT.

CDR3 amino acids: CASRPNTMNTEAFF. DNA of the CDR3: TGCGCCAGCAGACCCAACACTATGAACACTGAAGCTTTCTTT. The chain uses TRBV5-1 and TRBJ1-1; D ambiguous. Trimming left V 5 bases short and J 0 bases short, with 11 bases between. Germline loops: CDR1 SGHRS, CDR2 YFSETQ. The CDR3 runs to 14 residues.

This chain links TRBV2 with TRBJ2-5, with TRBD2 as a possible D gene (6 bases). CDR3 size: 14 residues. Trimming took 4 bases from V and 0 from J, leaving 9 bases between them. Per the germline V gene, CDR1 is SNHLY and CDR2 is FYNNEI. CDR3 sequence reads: CASSGGVYQETQYF. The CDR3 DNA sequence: TGTGCCAGCAGTGGGGGGGTGTACCAAGAGACCCAGTACTTC.

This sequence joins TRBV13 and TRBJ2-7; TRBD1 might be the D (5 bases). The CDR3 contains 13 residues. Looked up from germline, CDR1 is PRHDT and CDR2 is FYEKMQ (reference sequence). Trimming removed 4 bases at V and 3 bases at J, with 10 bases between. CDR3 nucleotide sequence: TGTGCCAGCAGCTCGACAGTACACTACGAGCAGTACTTC. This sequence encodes CASSSTVHYEQYF.

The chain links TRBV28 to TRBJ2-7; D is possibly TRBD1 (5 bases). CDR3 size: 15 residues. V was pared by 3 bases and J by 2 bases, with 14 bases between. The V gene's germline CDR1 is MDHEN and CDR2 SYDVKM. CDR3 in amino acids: CASSLHQGKAYEQYF. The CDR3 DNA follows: TGTGCCAGCAGTTTGCATCAGGGAAAAGCCTACGAGCAGTACTTC.

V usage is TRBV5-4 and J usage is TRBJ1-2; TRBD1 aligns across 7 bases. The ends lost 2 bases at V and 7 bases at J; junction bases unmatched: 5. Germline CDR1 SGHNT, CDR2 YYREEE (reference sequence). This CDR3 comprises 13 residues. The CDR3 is CASSLQGTGGYTF. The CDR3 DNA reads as TGTGCCAGCAGCTTACAGGGGACGGGTGGCTACACCTTC.

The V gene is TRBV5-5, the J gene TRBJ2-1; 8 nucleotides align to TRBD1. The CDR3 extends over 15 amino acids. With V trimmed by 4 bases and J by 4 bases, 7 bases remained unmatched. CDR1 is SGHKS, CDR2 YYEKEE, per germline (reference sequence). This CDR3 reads CASSDDRGFYNEQFF. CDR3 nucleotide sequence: TGTGCCAGCAGCGATGACAGGGGATTTTACAATGAGCAGTTCTTC.

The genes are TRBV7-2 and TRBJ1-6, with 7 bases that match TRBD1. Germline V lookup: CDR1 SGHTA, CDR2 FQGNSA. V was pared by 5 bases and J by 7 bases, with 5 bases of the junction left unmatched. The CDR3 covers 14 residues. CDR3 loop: CASSPGQQNSPLHF. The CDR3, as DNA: TGTGCCAGCAGCCCGGGACAGCAAAATTCACCCCTCCACTTT.

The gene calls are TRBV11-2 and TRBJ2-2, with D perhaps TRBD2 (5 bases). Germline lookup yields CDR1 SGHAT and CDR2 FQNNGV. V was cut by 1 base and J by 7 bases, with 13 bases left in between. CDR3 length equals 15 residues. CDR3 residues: CASSLVVSGIGELFF. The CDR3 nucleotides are TGTGCCAGCAGCTTAGTAGTTTCGGGGATCGGGGAGCTGTTTTTT.

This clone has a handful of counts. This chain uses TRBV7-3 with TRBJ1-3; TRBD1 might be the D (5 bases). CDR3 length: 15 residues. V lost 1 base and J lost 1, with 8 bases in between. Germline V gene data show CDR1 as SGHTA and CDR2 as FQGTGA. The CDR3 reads CASSLNRGSGNTIYF. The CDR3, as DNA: TGTGCCAGCAGCTTAAACCGGGGGTCTGGAAACACCATATATTTT.

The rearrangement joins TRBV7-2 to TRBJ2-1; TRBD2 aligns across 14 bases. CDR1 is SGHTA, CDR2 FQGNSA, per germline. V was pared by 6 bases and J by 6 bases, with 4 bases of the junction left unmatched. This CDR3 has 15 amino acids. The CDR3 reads CASSPGLAGGNEQFF. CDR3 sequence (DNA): TGTGCCAGCAGTCCCGGACTAGCGGGGGGCAATGAGCAGTTCTTC.

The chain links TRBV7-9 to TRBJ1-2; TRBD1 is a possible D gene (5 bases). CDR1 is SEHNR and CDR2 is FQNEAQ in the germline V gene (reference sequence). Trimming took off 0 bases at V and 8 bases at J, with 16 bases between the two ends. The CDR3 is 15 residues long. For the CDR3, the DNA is TGTGCCAGCAGCTTAGCAGTTTCCAGGGCCCACGGCTACACCTTC. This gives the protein CASSLAVSRAHGYTF.

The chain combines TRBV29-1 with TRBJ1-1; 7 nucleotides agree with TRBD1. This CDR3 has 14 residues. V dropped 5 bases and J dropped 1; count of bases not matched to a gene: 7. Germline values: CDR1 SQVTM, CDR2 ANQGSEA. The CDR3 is CSVQASGGNTEAFF. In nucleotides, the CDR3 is TGCAGCGTTCAGGCCTCAGGGGGGAACACTGAAGCTTTCTTT.